This is a list of T cell receptor beta chains from one sample in a study of shared clonotypes between healthy human individuals. The data were produced by immunoSEQ multiplex PCR, yet TCRdb's version contains in-frame clones alone and is incomplete. Here the sample spans a few million clones, approximately 94% being singletons. The specimen was naive CD4+ T cells sorted from blood. These receptor sequences come from a man aged 18 to 29 in good health. CDR3s include the opening cysteine and the closing phenylalanine or tryptophan. The D gene is left open where the match is weak. Not every row has a clone size; where given, it reads once, few, many or a size class.

V gene,J gene,D gene,clone size,CDR3 DNA,CDR3 protein
TRBV7-2,TRBJ2-7,TRBD1,.,TGTGCCAGCAGCTTAGCGACAGGGGGAAGCTACGAGCAGTACTTC,CASSLATGGSYEQYF
TRBV29-1,TRBJ1-1,.,.,TGCAGCGTAACTCAGGGGTCGGGCACTGAAGCTTTCTTT,CSVTQGSGTEAFF
TRBV15,TRBJ2-2,.,.,TGTGCCACCAGCAGGGTAGTACAGAGCACCGGGGAGCTGTTTTTT,CATSRVVQSTGELFF
TRBV6-1,TRBJ1-1,.,few,TGTGCCAGCTCGCCGTTCACTGAAGCTTTCTTT,CASSPFTEAFF
TRBV10-1,TRBJ1-3,.,.,TGCGCCAGCAGTGACGGCCAGGGCGCTGGAAACACCATATATTTT,CASSDGQGAGNTIYF
TRBV18,TRBJ2-7,TRBD2,.,TGTGCCAGCTCACCCCCGGGACTAGCGGGAGGGAGGCCCTACGAGCAGTACTTC,CASSPPGLAGGRPYEQYF
TRBV5-3,TRBJ1-5,.,.,TGTGCCAGAAGCTTGGTGCTTTATTATCAGCCCCAGCATTTT,CARSLVLYYQPQHF
TRBV9,TRBJ1-6,.,.,TGTGCCAGCAACCCTGGCTCCTATAATTCACCCCTCCACTTT,CASNPGSYNSPLHF
TRBV6-1,TRBJ1-2,.,.,TGTGCCAGCAGTGAATCCTGGGGGTCATATGGCTACACCTTC,CASSESWGSYGYTF
TRBV19,TRBJ2-1,TRBD2,.,TGTGCCAGTAGACTGGGACTAGCGGGGAGCAATGAGCAGTTCTTC,CASRLGLAGSNEQFF
TRBV19,TRBJ1-1,.,once,TGTGCCAGTAGTATGGGGGTTTTGGGAGACACTGAAGCTTTCTTT,CASSMGVLGDTEAFF
TRBV6-1,TRBJ2-1,TRBD2,.,TGTGCCAGCAGTGGACTTGGACTAGCGGGACGCAATGAGCAGTTCTTC,CASSGLGLAGRNEQFF
TRBV2,TRBJ2-5,TRBD2,.,TGTGCCAGCAGTGAAGAGAAAATAGCGGGAAGGGGAGAGACCCAGTACTTC,CASSEEKIAGRGETQYF
TRBV2,TRBJ2-5,.,.,TGTGCCAGCAGTGAACGGCAAGAGACCCAGTACTTC,CASSERQETQYF
TRBV11-2,TRBJ1-3,TRBD1,.,TGTGCCAGCAGCTTAATGCTCGCAGGGGGCGGTGGAAACACCATATATTTT,CASSLMLAGGGGNTIYF
TRBV5-1,TRBJ1-1,.,.,TGCGCCAGCAGCTTGGGGCAGGGGAGGGCAGCTTTCTTT,CASSLGQGRAAFF
TRBV29-1,TRBJ2-5,.,.,TGCAGCGTTAAAGACATACCTGGGGAGACCCAGTACTTC,CSVKDIPGETQYF
TRBV11-2,TRBJ2-5,TRBD2,.,TGTGCCAGCAGCCCGGGCGGGGGAGAGACCCAGTACTTC,CASSPGGGETQYF
TRBV27,TRBJ2-7,TRBD2,.,TGTGCCAGCACTTCTAGCGGAAGCTCCTACGAGCAGTACTTC,CASTSSGSSYEQYF
TRBV6-5,TRBJ2-4,.,.,TGTGCCAGCAGTTACTCGAGTCGGGGCTCCAAAAACATTCAGTACTTC,CASSYSSRGSKNIQYF
TRBV5-6,TRBJ1-2,TRBD1,once,TGTGCCAGCAGCTTGGAGGGGACAGCGTTGAACTATGGCTACACCTTC,CASSLEGTALNYGYTF
TRBV18,TRBJ1-2,TRBD1,.,TGTGCCAGCTCGCCCGGGACAGGGCCTTTAGGCTACACCTTC,CASSPGTGPLGYTF
TRBV4-3,TRBJ2-6,TRBD1,.,TGCGCCAGCAGCCAAGATTTTACAGGGGCGAGTGGGGCCAACGTCCTGACTTTC,CASSQDFTGASGANVLTF
TRBV27,TRBJ1-2,.,.,TGTGCCAGCAGGCCGGTGGGCTCATCAGGTGGCTACACCTTC,CASRPVGSSGGYTF
TRBV5-1,TRBJ2-5,TRBD2,.,TGCGCCAGCAGCTTGGCCGGAGCGGGAGGGCTCGAGACCCAGTACTTC,CASSLAGAGGLETQYF
TRBV30,TRBJ2-3,.,.,TGTGCCTGGAGTGTACAGGGATCTAGCACAGATACGCAGTATTTT,CAWSVQGSSTDTQYF
TRBV4-3,TRBJ2-7,.,.,TGCGCCAGCAGCCAAGATTTAGTTGGCAACGAGCAGTACTTC,CASSQDLVGNEQYF
TRBV28,TRBJ2-2,.,.,TGTGCCAGCAGACCGGGACAGAACACCGGGGAGCTGTTTTTT,CASRPGQNTGELFF
TRBV29-1,TRBJ2-7,.,.,TGCAGCGTTGGTTACGGGTCGCCCCACGAGCAGTACTTC,CSVGYGSPHEQYF
TRBV18,TRBJ1-5,TRBD1,.,TGTGCCAGCTCACCCGGACAGGGGAATCAGCCCCAGCATTTT,CASSPGQGNQPQHF
TRBV9,TRBJ1-4,TRBD1,.,TGTGCCAGCAGCGTAGGGACAGGGAAAGAAAAACTGTTTTTT,CASSVGTGKEKLFF